These T cell receptor beta chains were read from a single sample in a study of monozygotic twins with inflammatory bowel disease. TCRdb reprocessed the 5' RACE reads and reports one entry per CDR3 protein, with no DNA. The table for this sample gives some 200,000 distinct CDR3 sequences. Material for sequencing was blood. These receptors were obtained from a human donor with ulcerative colitis or Crohn's disease, or a healthy co-twin of an affected twin (not recorded which). Each CDR3 is given with its conserved first and last residue. The order of the fields is V gene, J gene, CDR3 protein.

V: TRBV20-1; J: TRBJ2-7; CDR3: CSARDLEGLYEQYF
V: TRBV24-1; J: TRBJ1-2; CDR3: CATSEDRGHGYTF
V: TRBV3-1; J: TRBJ2-1; CDR3: CASSQDPGGLYYNEQFF
V: TRBV6-6; J: TRBJ2-1; CDR3: CASSRGIDEQFF
V: TRBV18; J: TRBJ2-3; CDR3: CASSPPTRGTGYTQYF
V: TRBV7-3; J: TRBJ2-2; CDR3: CASSPFSYSNTGELFF
V: TRBV10-3; J: TRBJ2-7; CDR3: CATQQGGANYEQYF
V: TRBV25-1; J: TRBJ2-2; CDR3: CASSGSGGRTGELFF
V: TRBV6-2/TRBV6-3; J: TRBJ1-5; CDR3: CASSYTGGPQHF
V: TRBV7-2; J: TRBJ2-5; CDR3: CASSLERRETQYF
V: TRBV5-1; J: TRBJ2-3; CDR3: CASSPGTSGGVGDTQYF
V: TRBV29-1; J: TRBJ2-1; CDR3: CSGARSYNEQFF
V: TRBV7-2; J: TRBJ1-1; CDR3: CASSFRTGQSTEAFF
V: TRBV5-1; J: TRBJ2-3; CDR3: CASSSWGGTADTQYF
V: TRBV28; J: TRBJ1-2; CDR3: CASFDASVTGYTF
V: TRBV5-1; J: TRBJ1-1; CDR3: CASSLEQGNTEAFF
V: TRBV5-1; J: TRBJ2-7; CDR3: CASRDRASNYEQYF
V: TRBV12-3/TRBV12-4; J: TRBJ2-3; CDR3: CASSNTNNPDTQYF
V: TRBV6-5; J: TRBJ2-7; CDR3: CASSPVNSYEQYF
V: TRBV7-3; J: TRBJ2-1; CDR3: CANSISGSGVNEQFF